Below are 22 T cell receptor beta chains sequenced from a single sample in a study of beta chain features in type 1 diabetes. As every portion of the isolated RNA was reverse transcribed, the sequencing read expressed TCRB transcripts. Libraries were prepared by immunoSEQ multiplex PCR; TCRdb keeps only in-frame clonotypes and omits some of them. Among under 130,000 clones, 25% to 35% were seen once, and the ten largest hold around 0.5%. Study-level results: When Type 1 diabetes patients were examined, their TCRB CDR3s proved moderately but significantly shorter in all four CD4+ subsets.

Which antigens these TCRs recognize remains unknown. Sequencing was carried out using central memory CD4+ T cells from blood. These receptor sequences come from a woman younger than 30 with type 1 diabetes.

The table lists this clone with a few counts. This chain links TRBV29-1 with TRBJ2-1; D ambiguous. The V end was cut by 7 bases, the J end by 9 bases, with 16 bases between. The CDR3 is 12 amino acids. CDR1 and CDR2 (germline): SQVTM, ANQGSEA. The DNA for the CDR3 is TGCAGCGGCGGATCTCCCGTCGGTGAGCAGTTCTTC. Translating gives CSGGSPVGEQFF.

This clone has just a few counts. The chain recombines TRBV13 with TRBJ2-1, with D maybe TRBD2 (5 bases). The CDR3 is 15 residues long. Trimming removed 6 bases at V and 5 bases at J, with 17 bases between. Germline assignment: CDR1 PRHDT and CDR2 FYEKMQ (reference sequence). This CDR3 is CASSPTPGSDNEQFF. The CDR3 region has the DNA TGTGCCAGCAGTCCTACCCCGGGGAGCGACAATGAGCAGTTCTTC. Full variable domain (remainder filled in from reference TRBV13 and TRBJ2-1): AAGVIQSPRHLIKEKRETATLKCYPIPRHDTVYWYQQGPGQDPQFLISFYEKMQSDKGSIPDRFSAQQFSDYHSELNMSSLELGDSALYFCASSPTPGSDNEQFFGPGTRLTVL.

The chain combines TRBV30 with TRBJ1-4; no firm D call. Trimming cost V 2 bases and J 5 bases, with 6 bases left between them. The CDR3 extends over 12 amino acids. Germline CDR1 is GTSNPN and CDR2 is SVGIG (reference sequence). Written as DNA, the CDR3 is TGTGCCTGGAGTCGAGGGAATGAAAAACTGTTTTTT. Translated, it gives CAWSRGNEKLFF.

A few counts support this clone. The J gene is TRBJ2-3, the V gene TRBV7-2, with D maybe TRBD2 (5 bases). This CDR3 contains 14 residues. Per the germline V gene, CDR1 is SGHTA and CDR2 is FQGNSA. V was trimmed by 4 bases and J by 6 bases, leaving 14 bases between them. The CDR3 spells CASSSSGEWDTQYF. The DNA of the CDR3 is TGTGCCAGCAGCTCCAGCGGAGAGTGGGATACGCAGTATTTT. The full variable domain, completed using reference TRBV7-2 and TRBJ2-3, is GAGVSQSPSNKVTEKGKDVELRCDPISGHTALYWYRQSLGQGLEFLIYFQGNSAPDKSGLPSDRFSAERTGGSVSTLTIQRTQQEDSAVYLCASSSSGEWDTQYFGPGTRLTVL.

This clone was recorded a few times. This rearrangement joins TRBV21-1 to TRBJ2-7; the table's TRBD2 call for D was not verified on the DNA. TRBV21-1 is given as a pseudogene. This CDR3 is built from 15 residues. Here the CDR3 DNA reads TGTGCCAGCAGCAAAGGGTGGGAGGAGGGCTACGAGCAGTACGTC. As protein: CASSKGWEEGYEQYV.

This clone was counted once. This chain links TRBV2 with TRBJ2-3; 7 bases are a match to TRBD1. The V and J ends lost 9 bases and 6 bases, in that order; junction bases with no gene match: 9. This CDR3 has 13 residues. Germline V gives CDR1 SNHLY, CDR2 FYNNEI. DNA for the CDR3: TGTGCCAGTAGGGGGCTAGTACTGGATACGCAGTATTTT. This sequence encodes CASRGLVLDTQYF.

In its sample, this clone was seen a few times. The chain links TRBV11-2 to TRBJ2-1; TRBD2 agrees at 14 bases. CDR1 SGHAT and CDR2 FQNNGV come from the germline V gene. The CDR3 sequence is 17 residues long. With 2 bases clipped from V and 9 bases from J, the junction kept 9 bases outside the gene matches. CDR3 sequence (DNA): TGTGCCAGCAGCTTACTATCGGGGACTAGCGGGAGTAGTGAGCAGTTCTTC. Translation gives CASSLLSGTSGSSEQFF.

V gene TRBV6-1 combines with J gene TRBJ1-2; 8 bases map to TRBD1. The J segment lost 4 bases and the V segment lost 7 bases, leaving 8 bases of the junction unmatched. CDR1 and CDR2 (germline): MNHNS, SASEGT. The CDR3 length is 14 residues. The CDR3 region is CASIPGQATYGYTF. DNA for the CDR3: TGTGCCAGCATCCCGGGACAGGCAACCTATGGCTACACCTTC.

CDR3 DNA sequence: TGTGCCAGCAGTTTAACAGGGGTTGCCCAGCATTTT. This encodes CASSLTGVAQHF. V usage is TRBV6-6 and J usage is TRBJ1-5; TRBD1 matches at 7 bases. Germline V gene lookup returns CDR1 MNHNY and CDR2 SVGAGI (reference sequence). CDR3 size: 12 residues. V dropped 4 bases and J dropped 11; count of bases not matched to a gene: 5.

This clone appeared a few times. V and J are TRBV28 and TRBJ2-1, with TRBD1 matching 11 bases. Germline-derived CDR1 and CDR2 are MDHEN and SYDVKM. The trim removed 1 base at V and 6 bases at J, leaving 2 bases unmatched. This CDR3 has 15 amino acids. The CDR3 loop reads CASSLSGTGGNEQFF. The DNA for the CDR3 is TGTGCCAGCAGTTTATCCGGGACAGGGGGCAATGAGCAGTTCTTC.

The V gene is TRBV30, the J gene TRBJ1-2; possibly TRBD1 for D (6 bases). From germline, CDR1 is GTSNPN and CDR2 SVGIG (reference sequence). Deletions cut 2 bases from V and 8 bases from J, with 15 bases between. The CDR3 consists of 13 residues. The CDR3 region is CAWSQRTVQGYTF. The CDR3 DNA sequence: TGTGCCTGGAGTCAAAGGACAGTTCAGGGCTACACCTTC.

This clone came up a few times. The chain recombines TRBV4-1 with TRBJ1-5; no definite D call. This CDR3 region has 13 residues. Germline-derived CDR1 and CDR2 are MGHRA and YSYEKL. Trimming left V 4 bases short and J 7 bases short, with 11 bases between. The CDR3 DNA reads TGCGCCAGCAGCCTGAAAGCCGGGCAGCCCCAGCATTTT. Translating it yields CASSLKAGQPQHF.

In this sample, this clone turned up a few times. The chain employs TRBV29-1 and TRBJ2-7, with TRBD1 identical over 9 bases. This CDR3 comprises 13 residues. J was trimmed by 3 bases and V by 6 bases; bases with no gene match: 6. Germline V gene data show CDR1 as SQVTM and CDR2 as ANQGSEA. DNA of the CDR3: TGCAGCGTAGTCCTGACAGGGGGCTACGAGCAGTACTTC. Translated, it gives CSVVLTGGYEQYF.

The gene calls are TRBV19 and TRBJ1-4, with TRBD1 matching over 7 bases. The length of the CDR3 is 16 residues. Germline-derived CDR1 and CDR2 are LNHDA and SQIVND (reference sequence). The junction had 8 bases not matched to a gene; V was cut back by 7 bases and J by 0 bases. CDR3 DNA sequence: TGTGCCAGTACCCGGGGGACAGAGGCAACTAATGAAAAACTGTTTTTT. It translates to CASTRGTEATNEKLFF.

This clone has just a few counts. Other DNA sequences in this sample translate to the same CDR3. This chain connects TRBV30 to TRBJ1-5; D is unresolved. Germline values: CDR1 GTSNPN, CDR2 SVGIG (reference sequence). The V gene lost 0 bases and the J gene lost 4 bases, with 10 bases spanning the gap. This CDR3 has 14 residues. In DNA, the CDR3 is TGTGCCTGGAGTGTAGGCTCGCGGAATCAGCCCCAGCATTTT. This translates into CAWSVGSRNQPQHF.

The genes are TRBV28 and TRBJ2-5; 10 nucleotides line up with TRBD2. The CDR3 length is 15 residues. Germline trimming cut 6 bases from V and 9 bases from J; bases unmatched to any gene: 13. Germline CDR1 reads MDHEN; CDR2 reads SYDVKM. The CDR3 region is CASRPSKAGGQAQYF. DNA for the CDR3: TGTGCCAGCAGACCATCCAAAGCGGGAGGGCAGGCCCAGTACTTC.

This clone was seen more than once but under ten times. A junction boundary mismatches the germline segment, possibly from a read error. The chain combines TRBV20-1 with TRBJ2-1; D possibly corresponds to TRBD1 (6 bases). CDR1 and CDR2 (germline): DFQATT, SNEGSKA (reference sequence). The CDR3 is 11 residues long. The CDR3 DNA sequence: TGCAGTGCTTCCCGGGACAATCAGCAGTTCTTC. Amino acids: CSASRDNQQFF.

This rearrangement joins TRBV18 to TRBJ2-7; 9 nucleotides line up with TRBD2. Germline V gene sequence: CDR1 KGHSH, CDR2 LQKENI. The ends lost 0 bases at V and 6 bases at J; junction bases unmatched: 6. This CDR3 has 15 residues. The CDR3 sequence: CASSPPSGSQREQYF. In nucleotides, the CDR3 is TGTGCCAGCTCACCACCTAGCGGGAGCCAACGCGAGCAGTACTTC. The complete variable domain, with remaining parts taken from reference TRBV18 and TRBJ2-7, reads NAGVMQNPRHLVRRRGQEARLRCSPMKGHSHVYWYRQLPEEGLKFMVYLQKENIIDESGMPKERFSAEFPKEGPSILRIQQVVRGDSAAYFCASSPPSGSQREQYFGPGTRLTVT.

This rearrangement joins TRBV10-2 to TRBJ2-7; 10 bases align to TRBD2. The CDR3 consists of 15 residues. V lost 2 bases to trimming and J lost 2 bases; unmatched junction nucleotides: 3. Per the germline V gene, CDR1 is WSHSY and CDR2 is SAAADI. The CDR3 DNA sequence: TGCGCCAGCAGTGAGCAACTAGCGGGAACCTACGAGCAGTACGTC. It yields the protein CASSEQLAGTYEQYV.

This clone showed up just a few times. V gene TRBV5-6 combines with J gene TRBJ1-4; perhaps TRBD1 as D (5 bases). The V end lost 4 bases, the J end lost 5 bases, and 18 bases lay between the germline ends. The length of the CDR3 is 16 residues. The germline CDR1 and CDR2 sequences are SGHDT and YYEEEE. The CDR3 loop reads CASSNYGDSENEKLFF. Here the CDR3 DNA reads TGTGCCAGCAGCAACTATGGGGACTCAGAGAATGAAAAACTGTTTTTT.

This clone appeared a few times. The rearrangement links TRBV5-1 to TRBJ2-1; 9 nucleotides line up with TRBD2. The ends lost 0 bases at V and 0 bases at J; junction bases unmatched: 10. The CDR3 sequence is 19 residues long. Germline V gene sequence: CDR1 SGHRS, CDR2 YFSETQ. The CDR3 loop is CASSLVSLAGRSSYNEQFF. For the CDR3, the DNA is TGCGCCAGCAGCTTGGTCTCACTAGCGGGCAGGAGCTCCTACAATGAGCAGTTCTTC.

This clone was counted a few times. The genes are TRBV6-6 and TRBJ1-5; 8 bases line up with TRBD1. V lost 6 bases to trimming and J lost 4 bases; unmatched junction nucleotides: 5. Germline V lookup: CDR1 MNHNY, CDR2 SVGAGI (reference sequence). This CDR3 spans 14 amino acids. This CDR3 reads CASSLDRGNQPQHF. The CDR3 region has the DNA TGTGCCAGCAGCCTCGACAGGGGTAATCAGCCCCAGCATTTT.